This T cell receptor (beta chain) came from a study of shared clonotypes between healthy human individuals. Only in-frame clones appear in the TCRdb table, and some are missing; sequencing was by immunoSEQ multiplex PCR. The profile shows around 320,000 clones, roughly 84% of them singletons. General study findings and limits: Clonotype sharing across a few donors was observed for roughly 5% of naive CD4 clonotypes.

With respect to this clone: Its antigen is currently unknown.

This CDR3 spans 14 amino acids. V shed 4 bases and J shed 0 bases, with 9 bases lying between them. Germline V gene lookup returns CDR1 SGHTA and CDR2 FQGNSA. Sequenced material: memory CD8+ T cells sorted from blood. Described subset: CD45RO+ cells pooled with CCR7-negative TemRA cells. This receptor was obtained from a man between 18 and 35 years old in good health. The chain couples TRBV7-2 to TRBJ1-1; the D gene is possibly TRBD1 (6 bases). The CDR3 coding sequence is TGTGCCAGCAGCTGGCGGACAGTGAACACTGAAGCTTTCTTT. As protein: CASSWRTVNTEAFF.